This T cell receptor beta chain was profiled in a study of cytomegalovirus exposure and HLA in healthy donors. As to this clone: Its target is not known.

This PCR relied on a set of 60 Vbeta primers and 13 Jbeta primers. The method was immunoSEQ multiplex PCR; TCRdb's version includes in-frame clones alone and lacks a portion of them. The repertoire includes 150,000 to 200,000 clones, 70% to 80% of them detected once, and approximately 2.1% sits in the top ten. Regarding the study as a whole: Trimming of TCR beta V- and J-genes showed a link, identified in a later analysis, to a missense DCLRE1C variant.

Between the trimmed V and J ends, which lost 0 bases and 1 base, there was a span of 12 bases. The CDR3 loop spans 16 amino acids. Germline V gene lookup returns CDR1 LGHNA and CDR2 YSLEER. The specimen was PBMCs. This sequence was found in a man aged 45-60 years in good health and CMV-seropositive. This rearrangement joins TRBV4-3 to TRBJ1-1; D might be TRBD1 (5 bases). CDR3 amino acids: CASSQDIGGGNTEAFF. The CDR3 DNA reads TGCGCCAGCAGCCAAGATATCGGGGGGGGGAACACTGAAGCTTTCTTT.